What follows are 11 T cell receptor beta chains derived from one specimen sequenced in a study of blood T cell repertoires in COVID-19. Measured with immunoSEQ multiplex PCR; TCRdb has only the in-frame clones, and not every one. Altogether 200,000 or so clones are present, about 81% being singletons, with the ten largest covering roughly 14%. The material sequenced was peripheral blood. The receptors were gathered from a man aged 25 to 40 with active or convalescent COVID-19.

Written as DNA, the CDR3 is TGTGCCAGCAGCCCGGGACTAGCCGGGGAGCTGTTTTTT. Amino acid sequence: CASSPGLAGELFF. This chain joins TRBV3-1 (or the pseudogene TRBV3-2) and TRBJ2-2; 8 nucleotides agree with TRBD2. The CDR3 runs 13 residues. In germline, CDR1 is LGHDT, CDR2 YNNKEL (reference sequence). V shed 4 bases and J 6 bases; nucleotides not matched to a gene: 1.

V usage is TRBV24-1 and J usage is TRBJ1-2; possibly TRBD1 for D (5 bases). The CDR3 totals 15 residues. Germline V CDR1 and CDR2: KGHDR, SFDVKD. With 0 bases removed from V and 4 bases from J, the gap between germline ends came to 11 bases. The CDR3 loop is CATSDLRGQAYGYTF. CDR3 nucleotide sequence: TGTGCCACCAGTGATTTGAGAGGACAAGCCTATGGCTACACCTTC.

CDR3 sequence: CASQEGGSYEQYF. DNA for the CDR3: TGCGCCAGCCAAGAAGGAGGCTCCTACGAGCAGTACTTC. This rearrangement joins TRBV10-1 to TRBJ2-7; possible D gene TRBD2, 5 bases. The CDR3 loop spans 13 amino acids. The germline gives CDR1 WNHNN, CDR2 SYGVQD (reference sequence). Trimming removed 8 bases at V and 0 bases at J, with 11 bases between.

V and J are TRBV7-9 and TRBJ2-3; a weak D match, TRBD1 (6 bases). CDR3 length: 17 amino acids. With 6 bases removed from V and 4 bases from J, the gap between germline ends came to 23 bases. Germline lookup yields CDR1 SEHNR and CDR2 FQNEAQ (reference sequence). The CDR3 DNA is TGTGCCAGCAGTCCCCTCACCGACAGGTTGAACCCAGATACGCAGTATTTT. Its translation: CASSPLTDRLNPDTQYF.

This sequence joins TRBV5-1 and TRBJ1-2; weak D call: TRBD1 (5 bases). Germline assignment: CDR1 SGHRS and CDR2 YFSETQ. This CDR3 spans 15 amino acids. V lost 0 bases and J 3 bases, leaving 12 bases between the germline ends. This CDR3 reads CASSLDSQGHYGYTF. CDR3 sequence (DNA): TGCGCCAGCAGCTTGGATAGCCAGGGCCACTATGGCTACACCTTC. Together with reference TRBV5-1 and TRBJ1-2, the CDR3 gives the full variable domain: KAGVTQTPRYLIKTRGQQVTLSCSPISGHRSVSWYQQTPGQGLQFLFEYFSETQRNKGNFPGRFSGRQFSNSRSEMNVSTLELGDSALYLCASSLDSQGHYGYTFGSGTRLTVV.

The chain links TRBV30 to TRBJ1-6, with a tentative D call TRBD1 (5 bases). The V end lost 4 bases, the J end lost 10 bases, and 17 bases lay between the germline ends. The CDR3 consists of 14 residues. CDR1 and CDR2 from the germline V gene are GTSNPN and SVGIG (reference sequence). Here the CDR3 reads CAWTQGVEGSPLHF. CDR3 DNA sequence: TGTGCCTGGACTCAGGGAGTGGAGGGATCACCCCTCCACTTT.

The chain uses TRBV6-5 and TRBJ1-1; D might be TRBD1 (5 bases). CDR3 length: 12 amino acids. With 8 bases removed from V and 7 bases from J, the gap between germline ends came to 14 bases. CDR1 is MNHEY, CDR2 SVGAGI, per germline. CDR3: CASRVGGGEAFF. CDR3 nucleotides: TGTGCCAGCCGAGTCGGGGGGGGTGAAGCTTTCTTT.

This clone was detected only once. This chain uses TRBV7-2 with TRBJ2-3, with D perhaps TRBD2 (5 bases). V dropped 2 bases and J dropped 5 bases, with 14 bases sitting between them. The CDR3 runs to 15 residues. The germline CDR1 and CDR2 sequences are SGHTA and FQGNSA. The DNA of the CDR3 is TGTGCCAGCAGCTTAACCGCGGGTATGTTAGATACGCAGTATTTT. Translated, it gives CASSLTAGMLDTQYF.

The chain carries TRBV4-1 and TRBJ1-1; D might be TRBD1 (6 bases). V was pared by 0 bases and J by 6 bases, with 8 bases between. The CDR3 runs 13 residues. Germline V gene lookup returns CDR1 MGHRA and CDR2 YSYEKL. The CDR3: CASSQDSGAEAFF. The CDR3 coding sequence is TGCGCCAGCAGCCAAGACTCAGGGGCTGAAGCTTTCTTT.

This clone was counted between two and nine times. The gene calls are TRBV6-5 and TRBJ2-7; a weak D match, TRBD1 (6 bases). The CDR3 spans 15 residues. Deletions cut 2 bases from V and 4 bases from J, with 15 bases between. Looked up from germline, CDR1 is MNHEY and CDR2 is SVGAGI. The CDR3 sequence: CASSYGPGEQYEQYV. For the CDR3, the DNA is TGTGCCAGCAGTTACGGGCCAGGGGAGCAATACGAGCAGTACGTC.

This clone was observed a few times. V is TRBV15 and J is TRBJ2-1; D perhaps matches TRBD1 (6 bases). Per the germline V gene, CDR1 is LNHNV and CDR2 is YYDKDF (reference sequence). Trimming cost V 1 base and J 7 bases, with 11 bases left between them. The CDR3 has 14 amino acids. The CDR3 region has the DNA TGTGCCACCAGCAGAGTCGGGACAACGAATGAGCAGTTCTTC. Translating gives CATSRVGTTNEQFF.